Here is one T cell receptor (beta chain) with its context. Its matching antigen is unknown. The data were taken from a study of cytomegalovirus exposure and HLA in healthy donors. PCR involved 60 Vbeta and 13 Jbeta primers. Per the study methods: Later analysis identified roughly 84 million unique TCR beta chains, about 10 million shared. Sequencing was performed with immunoSEQ multiplex PCR; in TCRdb, only in-frame clones are kept and a portion is missing. V and J calls and clone size come straight from that table; D and trimming were deduced from the DNA. Of some 150,000 clones listed, approximately 82% are singletons. Notes on the study in general: When analyzed later, a missense DCLRE1C variant was found to be linked to TCR beta V- and J-gene trimming.

The ends were cut back, 2 bases at V and 1 base at J, with 8 bases in the middle. The germline V gene has CDR1 SGHVS and CDR2 FNYEAQ. The CDR3 has 14 residues. This TCR came from a young man in good health and CMV-seropositive. This chain joins TRBV7-6 and TRBJ2-5; D perhaps matches TRBD1 (5 bases). Sequencing was performed on PBMCs. The CDR3 DNA follows: TGTGCCAGCAGCTTATGGGGCGTCCAAGAGACCCAGTACTTC. Protein sequence: CASSLWGVQETQYF.